This record covers a single T cell receptor beta chain. The antigen it binds to is not known. No base-level quality is on record; no much larger clone is a single base apart. In the prospective study, participants were roughly 18 to 89 years old, resided in around 25 geographic areas of the United States, and were enrolled through a virtual design. In the prospective study, participants were assigned to cohorts based on the clinical history participants reported in a screening survey and a study questionnaire. Recovered participants in ImmuneRACE Cohort 3 were defined as having two consecutive negative NP/OP PCR tests, clearance from a healthcare professional, or resolution of symptoms. In the prospective study, whole blood, serum and a nasopharyngeal or oropharyngeal swab were collected from each participant by mobile phlebotomists. Additional blood draws and questionnaires over an approximately 2-month period could optionally be provided by prospective study participants. Prospective study blood samples were shipped either frozen or at room temperature before DNA extraction.

These data originate in a study of blood T cell repertoires in COVID-19 (dated by TCRdb to about 2020). Study-wide context: Samples from collaborators originated in the United States, Italy and Spain and spanned both the acute and convalescent phases of COVID-19. The prospective study material was composed of cDNA or gDNA derived from T cells, B-cell-depleted T cells, or PBMCs. Deeply sampled blood TCRbeta repertoires from subjects exposed to, actively infected with, or recovered from COVID-19 were included in the dataset. The repertoires were released in a freely available public database intended as a resource for research on the immune response to SARS-CoV-2. The samples were drawn from two sources: the first 160 participants of the ongoing ImmuneRACE study, and some 1,300 subjects contributed by 6 global collaborators. A de-identified subject ID, COVID-19 status, age in years and sex were almost always included in the sample metadata. Where available, HLA class I and class II types were taken from metadata supplied by the sample provider and were not determined by assay-based typing.

Overall results and qualifications from the work: How much clinical and demographic metadata was included differed by source and by participant, and the metadata was provided uncurated.

The immunoSEQ Assay, a bias-controlled multiplex PCR, was used to amplify TCRbeta CDR3 regions from genomic DNA. On the authors' methods: Nucleated cell counts per sample were estimated from amplification of reference gene primers within the assay. Sequence reads were collapsed and filtered to measure the absolute abundance of every unique TCRbeta CDR3 rearrangement. For each sample, productive Simpson clonality was calculated as the square root of Simpson's diversity index over productive rearrangements. What TCRdb holds here is the immuneACCESS table cut down to in-frame rearrangements. Part of the clones is not present; checked against another copy, under half of the missing clones reflect an unresolved V gene, and the others are unexplained. From that table come the V and J calls and clone size; the DNA was used to work out D and trimming. The sample data list about 480,000 clones, and over 75% of these were observed just once. 1.5% to 2% of the sample lies in the top ten.

The cysteine opens and the phenylalanine closes a CDR3 of 13 amino acids. Just the 39-base CDR3 DNA is kept, in frame starting at base 1. The germline V and J ends show losses of 0 bases and 8 bases respectively, and no gene match explains 3 bases of the junction. The germline V gene sets CDR1 to SGHTA and CDR2 to FQGNSA. The TCR originated in a woman between 40 and 50 years old who had recovered from COVID-19. Sequencing was performed on PBMCs or T cells enriched from blood (not recorded which). The chain uses TRBV7-2 and TRBJ1-2, with 7 central nucleotides matching TRBD1. The CDR3 corresponds to CASSLAQGSGYTF. The DNA sequence is TGTGCCAGCAGCTTAGCACAGGGGTCGGGCTACACCTTC.